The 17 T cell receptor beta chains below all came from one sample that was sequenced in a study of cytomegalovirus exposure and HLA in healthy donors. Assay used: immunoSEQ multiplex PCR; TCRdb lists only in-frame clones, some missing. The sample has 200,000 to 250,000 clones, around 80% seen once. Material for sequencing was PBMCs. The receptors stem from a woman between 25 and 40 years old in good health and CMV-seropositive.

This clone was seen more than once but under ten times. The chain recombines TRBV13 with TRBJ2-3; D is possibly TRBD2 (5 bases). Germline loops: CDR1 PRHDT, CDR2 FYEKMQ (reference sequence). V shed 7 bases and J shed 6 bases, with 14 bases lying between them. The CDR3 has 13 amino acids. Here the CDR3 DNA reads TGTGCCAGCATGCGGGCGAGCCGGGATACGCAGTATTTT. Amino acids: CASMRASRDTQYF. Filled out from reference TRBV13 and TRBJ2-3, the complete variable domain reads AAGVIQSPRHLIKEKRETATLKCYPIPRHDTVYWYQQGPGQDPQFLISFYEKMQSDKGSIPDRFSAQQFSDYHSELNMSSLELGDSALYFCASMRASRDTQYFGPGTRLTVL.

CDR3: CASSPEAGTVPLNYGYTF. The CDR3 bases are TGTGCCAGCAGTCCGGAGGCAGGGACAGTCCCATTAAACTATGGCTACACCTTC. The rearrangement links TRBV27 to TRBJ1-2; 7 bases are a match to TRBD1. The CDR3 sequence is 18 residues long. J was trimmed by 2 bases and V by 5 bases; bases with no gene match: 17. Germline V lookup: CDR1 MNHEY, CDR2 SMNVEV (reference sequence).

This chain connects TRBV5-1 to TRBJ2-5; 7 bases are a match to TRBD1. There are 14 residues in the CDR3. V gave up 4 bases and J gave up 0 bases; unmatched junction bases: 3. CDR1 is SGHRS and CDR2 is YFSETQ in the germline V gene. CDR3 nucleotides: TGCGCCAGCAGCACCGGGACAGACCAAGAGACCCAGTACTTC. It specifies CASSTGTDQETQYF.

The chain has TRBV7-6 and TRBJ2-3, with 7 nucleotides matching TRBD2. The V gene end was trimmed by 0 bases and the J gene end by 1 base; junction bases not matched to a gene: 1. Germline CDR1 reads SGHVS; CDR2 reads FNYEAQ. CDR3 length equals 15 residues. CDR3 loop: CASSLALAGTDTQYF. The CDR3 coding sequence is TGTGCCAGCAGCTTAGCGCTAGCGGGCACAGATACGCAGTATTTT.

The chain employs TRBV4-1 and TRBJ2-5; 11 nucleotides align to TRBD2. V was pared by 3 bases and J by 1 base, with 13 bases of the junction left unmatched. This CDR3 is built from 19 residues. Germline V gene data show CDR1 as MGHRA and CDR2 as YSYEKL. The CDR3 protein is CASSHNSRLAGTSQETQYF. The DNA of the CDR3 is TGCGCCAGCAGCCACAATTCTAGACTAGCGGGAACCTCCCAAGAGACCCAGTACTTC.

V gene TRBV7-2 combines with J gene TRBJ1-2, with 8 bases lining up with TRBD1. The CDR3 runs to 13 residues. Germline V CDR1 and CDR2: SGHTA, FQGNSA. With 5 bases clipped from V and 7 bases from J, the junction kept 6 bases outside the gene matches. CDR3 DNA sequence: TGTGCCAGCAGCACTGACAGGGGCAGTGGCTACACCTTC. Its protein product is CASSTDRGSGYTF.

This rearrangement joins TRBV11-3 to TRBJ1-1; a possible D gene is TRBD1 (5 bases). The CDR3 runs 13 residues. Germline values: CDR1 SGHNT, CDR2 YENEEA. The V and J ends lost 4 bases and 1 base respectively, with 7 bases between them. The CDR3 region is CASSSGRNTEAFF. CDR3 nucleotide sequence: TGTGCCAGCAGCTCGGGACGGAACACTGAAGCTTTCTTT.

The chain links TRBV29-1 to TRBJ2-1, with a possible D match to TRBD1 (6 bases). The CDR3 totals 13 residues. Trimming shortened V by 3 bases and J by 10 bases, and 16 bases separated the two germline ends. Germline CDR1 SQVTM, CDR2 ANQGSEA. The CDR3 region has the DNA TGCAGCGTTGATGATCAGGGGTCCCCAGAGCAGTTCTTC. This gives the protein CSVDDQGSPEQFF.

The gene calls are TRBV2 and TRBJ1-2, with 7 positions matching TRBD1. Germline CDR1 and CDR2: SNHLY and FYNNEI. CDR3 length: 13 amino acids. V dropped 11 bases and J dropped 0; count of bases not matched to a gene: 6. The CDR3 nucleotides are TGTGCCGGCCACAGGGGCCCTAACTATGGCTACACCTTC. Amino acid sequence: CAGHRGPNYGYTF.

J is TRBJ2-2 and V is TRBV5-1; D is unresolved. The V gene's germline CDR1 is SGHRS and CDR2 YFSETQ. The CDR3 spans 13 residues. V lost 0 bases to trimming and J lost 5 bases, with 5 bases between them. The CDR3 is CASSLGSTGELFF. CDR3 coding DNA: TGCGCCAGCAGCTTGGGGTCGACCGGGGAGCTGTTTTTT.

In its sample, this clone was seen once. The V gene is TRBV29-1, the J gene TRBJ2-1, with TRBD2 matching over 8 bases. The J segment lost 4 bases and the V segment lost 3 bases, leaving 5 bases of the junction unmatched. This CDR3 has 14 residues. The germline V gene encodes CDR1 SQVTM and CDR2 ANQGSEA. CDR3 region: CSVEGLVGYNEQFF. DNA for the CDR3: TGCAGCGTTGAGGGACTAGTCGGTTACAATGAGCAGTTCTTC.

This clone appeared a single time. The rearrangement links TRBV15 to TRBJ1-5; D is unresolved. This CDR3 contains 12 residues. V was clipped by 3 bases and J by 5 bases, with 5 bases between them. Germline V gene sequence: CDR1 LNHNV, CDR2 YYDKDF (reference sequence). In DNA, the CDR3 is TGTGCCACCAGCAGGGACTATCAGCCCCAGCATTTT. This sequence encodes CATSRDYQPQHF.

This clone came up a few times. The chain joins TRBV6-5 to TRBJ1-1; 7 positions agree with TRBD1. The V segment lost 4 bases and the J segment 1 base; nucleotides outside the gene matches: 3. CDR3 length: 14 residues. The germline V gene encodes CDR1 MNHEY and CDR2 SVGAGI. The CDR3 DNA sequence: TGTGCCAGCAGTTTAAACAGGGGGAACACTGAAGCTTTCTTT. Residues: CASSLNRGNTEAFF.

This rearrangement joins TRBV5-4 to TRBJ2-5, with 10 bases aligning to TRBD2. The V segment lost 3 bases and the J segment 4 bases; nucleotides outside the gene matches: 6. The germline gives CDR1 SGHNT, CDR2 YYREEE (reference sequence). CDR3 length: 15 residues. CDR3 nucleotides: TGTGCCAGCAGCTCCGCCTCTAGCGGGAGAGAGACCCAGTACTTC. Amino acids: CASSSASSGRETQYF.

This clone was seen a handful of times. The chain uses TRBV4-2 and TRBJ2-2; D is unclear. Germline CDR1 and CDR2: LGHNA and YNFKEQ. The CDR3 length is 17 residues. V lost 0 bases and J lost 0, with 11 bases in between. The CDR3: CASSQESWVANTGELFF. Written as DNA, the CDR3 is TGTGCCAGCAGCCAAGAATCGTGGGTTGCGAACACCGGGGAGCTGTTTTTT.

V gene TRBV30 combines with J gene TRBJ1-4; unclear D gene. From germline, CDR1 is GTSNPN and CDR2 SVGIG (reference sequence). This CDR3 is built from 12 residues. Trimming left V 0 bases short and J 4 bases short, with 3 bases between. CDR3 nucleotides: TGTGCCTGGAGTGTCCGTAATGAAAAACTGTTTTTT. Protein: CAWSVRNEKLFF.

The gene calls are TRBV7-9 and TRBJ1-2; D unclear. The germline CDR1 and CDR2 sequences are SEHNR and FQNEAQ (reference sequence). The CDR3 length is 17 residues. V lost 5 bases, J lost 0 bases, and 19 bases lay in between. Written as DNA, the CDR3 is TGTGCCAGCAGCCCCCGAGGTGTAACCGCATCTAACTATGGCTACACCTTC. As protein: CASSPRGVTASNYGYTF.